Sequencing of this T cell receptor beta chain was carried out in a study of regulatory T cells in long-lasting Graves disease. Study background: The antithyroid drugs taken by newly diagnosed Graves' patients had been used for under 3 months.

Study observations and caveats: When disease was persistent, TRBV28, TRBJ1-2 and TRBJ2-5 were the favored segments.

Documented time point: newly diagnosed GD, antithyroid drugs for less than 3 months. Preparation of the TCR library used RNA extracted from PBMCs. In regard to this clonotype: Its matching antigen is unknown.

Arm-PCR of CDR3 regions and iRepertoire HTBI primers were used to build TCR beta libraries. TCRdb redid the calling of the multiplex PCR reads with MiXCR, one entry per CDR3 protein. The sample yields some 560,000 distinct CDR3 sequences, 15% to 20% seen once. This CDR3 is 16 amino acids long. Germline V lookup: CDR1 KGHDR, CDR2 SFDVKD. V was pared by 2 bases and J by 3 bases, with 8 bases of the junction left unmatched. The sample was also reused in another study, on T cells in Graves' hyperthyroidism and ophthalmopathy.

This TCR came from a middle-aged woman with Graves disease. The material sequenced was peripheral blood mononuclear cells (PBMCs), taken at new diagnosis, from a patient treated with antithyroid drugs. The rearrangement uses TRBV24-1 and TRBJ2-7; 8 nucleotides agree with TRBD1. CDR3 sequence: CATSDSGTGRSYEQYF. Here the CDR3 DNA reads TGTGCCACCAGTGATTCGGGGACAGGCCGGAGCTACGAGCAGTACTTC.